These 23 T cell receptor beta chains originate from one sample sequenced in a study of cytomegalovirus exposure and HLA in healthy donors (dated by TCRdb to about 2017). Libraries came from the immunoSEQ multiplex PCR assay. For the multiplex PCR, a mixture combining 60 forward primers for TCR Vbeta segments and 13 reverse primers for TCR Jbeta segments was used. This is the immuneACCESS table as TCRdb keeps it, with only in-frame sequences that have V and J called. A part of the clones is gone; compared with another copy, unresolved V genes explain less than half, and the rest is unexplained. The sample table contains about 36,000 clones; only one count was recorded for around 53% of them. Around 6.2% of the sample is in the top ten clones. Material for sequencing was PBMCs. The receptors were gathered from a woman between 40 and 50 years old in good health and CMV-seropositive.

CDR3 nucleotide sequence: TGCGCCAGCATGGGACAGGAGAACACTGAAGCTTTCTTT. Encoded protein: CASMGQENTEAFF. V is TRBV5-1 and J is TRBJ1-1; 8 positions agree with TRBD1. From germline, CDR1 is SGHRS and CDR2 YFSETQ. The CDR3 runs to 13 residues. After removal of 6 bases from V and 1 base from J, the junction contained 2 bases not matched to a gene.

This rearrangement joins TRBV4-2 to TRBJ1-1; 9 bases align to TRBD1. The CDR3 contains 16 residues. The junction had 11 bases not matched to a gene; V was cut back by 5 bases and J by 4 bases. Germline V lookup: CDR1 LGHNA, CDR2 YNFKEQ. The CDR3 is CASSSGQGTGRTEAFF. The CDR3 bases are TGTGCCAGCAGCTCGGGACAGGGAACCGGACGCACTGAAGCTTTCTTT.

The chain has TRBV28 and TRBJ2-7; TRBD1 matches at 8 bases. Trimming at V came to 11 bases and at J to 4 bases, leaving 7 bases not matched to a gene. The CDR3 totals 12 residues. The germline V gene has CDR1 MDHEN and CDR2 SYDVKM. CDR3 bases: TGTGCCTGTGGACAGGGTCGATACGAGCAGTACTTC. It encodes CACGQGRYEQYF.

This chain uses TRBV6-5 with TRBJ1-2, with D perhaps matching TRBD1 (6 bases). Germline CDR1 MNHEY, CDR2 SVGAGI. The V end lost 2 bases, the J end lost 2 bases, and 15 bases lay between the germline ends. CDR3 length equals 16 residues. Here the CDR3 reads CASSYGTGQGNYGYTF. In DNA form, the CDR3 reads TGTGCCAGCAGTTACGGTACCGGCCAGGGGAACTATGGCTACACCTTC.

This clone was seen a handful of times. The chain has TRBV11-2 and TRBJ1-2; maybe TRBD1 (6 bases). Between the trimmed V and J ends, which lost 8 bases and 8 bases, there was a span of 18 bases. CDR3 length: 13 residues. Germline V gene lookup returns CDR1 SGHAT and CDR2 FQNNGV. CDR3 residues: CASSPGWGLGYTF. The CDR3 DNA sequence: TGTGCCAGCTCACCAGGGTGGGGGCTCGGCTACACCTTC.

J is TRBJ1-5 and V is TRBV2; a possible D gene is TRBD1 (5 bases). V lost 4 bases, J lost 5 bases, and 12 bases lay in between. This CDR3 spans 14 amino acids. Germline V CDR1 and CDR2: SNHLY, FYNNEI. Written as DNA, the CDR3 is TGTGCCAGCAGTGCTGAGACGGGGGATCAGCCCCAGCATTTT. It specifies CASSAETGDQPQHF.

This chain links TRBV7-9 with TRBJ2-3, with 9 bases matching TRBD2. With 1 base clipped from V and 7 bases from J, the junction kept 9 bases outside the gene matches. Germline-derived CDR1 and CDR2 are SEHNR and FQNEAQ (reference sequence). The CDR3 runs to 16 residues. This chain's CDR3 is CASSLVAGAPRNTQYF. CDR3 sequence (DNA): TGTGCCAGCAGCTTAGTAGCGGGGGCTCCACGAAATACGCAGTATTTT. Combining the CDR3 with reference TRBV7-9 and TRBJ2-3 gives the whole variable domain DTGVSQNPRHKITKRGQNVTFRCDPISEHNRLYWYRQTLGQGPEFLTYFQNEAQLEKSRLLSDRFSAERPKGSFSTLEIQRTEQGDSAMYLCASSLVAGAPRNTQYFGPGTRLTVL.

The rearrangement joins TRBV19 to TRBJ1-3; 8 positions match TRBD1. The V segment lost 8 bases and the J segment 0 bases; nucleotides outside the gene matches: 6. Looked up from germline, CDR1 is LNHDA and CDR2 is SQIVND (reference sequence). CDR3 length equals 15 residues. The CDR3 sequence is CASDLTGASGNTIYF. CDR3 coding DNA: TGTGCCAGTGACCTGACAGGGGCCTCTGGAAACACCATATATTTT.

Only a few counts were recorded for this clone. The J gene is TRBJ1-5, the V gene TRBV4-1, with D perhaps TRBD1 (5 bases). The V end lost 0 bases, the J end lost 0 bases, and 9 bases lay between the germline ends. The germline CDR1 and CDR2 sequences are MGHRA and YSYEKL. The CDR3 has 16 residues. CDR3 region: CASSQERGYSNQPQHF. For the CDR3, the DNA is TGCGCCAGCAGCCAAGAAAGGGGTTATAGCAATCAGCCCCAGCATTTT.

The V gene is TRBV6-5, the J gene TRBJ1-1; a possible D gene is TRBD1 (6 bases). This CDR3 has 14 residues. In germline, CDR1 is MNHEY, CDR2 SVGAGI. Trimming shortened V by 7 bases and J by 10 bases, and 22 bases separated the two germline ends. This CDR3 is CASTLGTHATTAFF. The CDR3 bases are TGTGCCAGCACTCTCGGGACACACGCGACGACAGCTTTCTTT.

The chain uses TRBV6-5 and TRBJ2-1, with unresolved D. Germline V gene data show CDR1 as MNHEY and CDR2 as SVGAGI. The CDR3 is 14 residues long. Trimming took off 8 bases at V and 6 bases at J, with 17 bases between the two ends. The CDR3, as DNA: TGTGCCAGCCGGCGATACCAGGAAGGCAATGAGCAGTTCTTC. Encoded protein: CASRRYQEGNEQFF.

CDR3 in amino acids: CASSRGGTGFTGELFF. The CDR3 DNA reads as TGTGCCAGCAGCCGGGGGGGGACGGGGTTCACCGGGGAGCTGTTTTTT. This rearrangement joins TRBV4-2 to TRBJ2-2; TRBD2 aligns across 7 bases. The CDR3 contains 16 residues. CDR1 is LGHNA and CDR2 is YNFKEQ in the germline V gene. J gave up 4 bases and V 4 bases, and 9 bases lay outside the gene matches.

The chain uses TRBV5-1 and TRBJ1-6; D perhaps matches TRBD1 (5 bases). The CDR3 spans 13 residues. The germline CDR1 and CDR2 sequences are SGHRS and YFSETQ. V lost 5 bases and J 7 bases, leaving 10 bases between the germline ends. The CDR3 spells CASRTGLNSPLHF. The CDR3 DNA reads TGCGCCAGCAGAACAGGTTTAAATTCACCCCTCCACTTT.

The chain joins TRBV5-1 to TRBJ2-1; D unresolved. Trimming shortened V by 3 bases and J by 6 bases, and 10 bases separated the two germline ends. CDR3 length equals 13 residues. Germline V lookup: CDR1 SGHRS, CDR2 YFSETQ. CDR3 residues: CASSWNPGNEQFF. For the CDR3, the DNA is TGCGCCAGCAGCTGGAACCCGGGCAATGAGCAGTTCTTC. The variable domain in full, completed from reference TRBV5-1 and TRBJ2-1, reads KAGVTQTPRYLIKTRGQQVTLSCSPISGHRSVSWYQQTPGQGLQFLFEYFSETQRNKGNFPGRFSGRQFSNSRSEMNVSTLELGDSALYLCASSWNPGNEQFFGPGTRLTVL.

The chain has TRBV29-1 and TRBJ2-3; 8 nucleotides line up with TRBD2. The CDR3 has 14 residues. Trimming took 0 bases from V and 8 from J; bases not matched to a gene: 7. Per the germline V gene, CDR1 is SQVTM and CDR2 is ANQGSEA. The CDR3 reads CSVEDRGGHSTQYF. CDR3 nucleotide sequence: TGCAGCGTTGAAGATCGGGGGGGGCACAGTACGCAGTATTTT.

The chain carries TRBV2 and TRBJ1-2; D not resolved. In germline, CDR1 is SNHLY, CDR2 FYNNEI. Trimming removed 4 bases from V and 7 bases from J, with 19 bases in between. The length of the CDR3 is 15 residues. The CDR3 is CASSVSGWGESGYTF. CDR3 sequence (DNA): TGTGCCAGCAGTGTGAGCGGATGGGGTGAGAGTGGCTACACCTTC.

This sequence joins TRBV6-5 and TRBJ2-1; D is perhaps TRBD2 (5 bases). This CDR3 is 13 amino acids long. V lost 3 bases to trimming and J lost 7 bases, with 10 bases between them. Per germline, CDR1 MNHEY and CDR2 SVGAGI. CDR3 DNA sequence: TGTGCCAGCAGTTATACGGGGAGTAATGAGCAGTTCTTC. Translating it yields CASSYTGSNEQFF.

V usage is TRBV7-9 and J usage is TRBJ2-5; 12 nucleotides match TRBD2. V shed 1 base, J shed 5 bases, and the junction held 2 bases outside the gene matches. The CDR3 has 15 residues. Germline lookup yields CDR1 SEHNR and CDR2 FQNEAQ (reference sequence). CDR3 sequence reads: CASSLVTSGGETQYF. CDR3 nucleotides: TGTGCCAGCAGCTTAGTGACTAGCGGGGGTGAGACCCAGTACTTC. The full variable domain, completed using reference TRBV7-9 and TRBJ2-5, is DTGVSQNPRHKITKRGQNVTFRCDPISEHNRLYWYRQTLGQGPEFLTYFQNEAQLEKSRLLSDRFSAERPKGSFSTLEIQRTEQGDSAMYLCASSLVTSGGETQYFGPGTRLLVL.

The chain is built from TRBV6-1 and TRBJ2-5; D perhaps matches TRBD2 (6 bases). This CDR3 has 12 residues. Germline lookup yields CDR1 MNHNS and CDR2 SASEGT. Between the trimmed V and J ends, which lost 10 bases and 5 bases, there was a span of 14 bases. CDR3: CATGDFEETQYF. The CDR3 nucleotides are TGTGCCACCGGGGACTTCGAGGAGACCCAGTACTTC.

The gene calls are TRBV29-1 and TRBJ2-3; TRBD2 agrees at 16 bases. The CDR3 sequence is 14 residues long. Germline trimming cut 6 bases from V and 5 bases from J; bases unmatched to any gene: 2. The germline gives CDR1 SQVTM, CDR2 ANQGSEA. The CDR3 sequence: CSVGLAGGLDTQYF. The CDR3, as DNA: TGCAGCGTGGGACTAGCGGGGGGGTTAGATACGCAGTATTTT.

This clone was found a few times. V usage is TRBV6-5 and J usage is TRBJ2-1, with a tentative D call TRBD1 (6 bases). Trimming removed 0 bases at V and 15 bases at J, with 15 bases between. Germline V gene lookup returns CDR1 MNHEY and CDR2 SVGAGI. This CDR3 has 13 amino acids. The CDR3, as DNA: TGTGCCAGCAGTTACTCTGGGGGCTCCCACAGGTTCTTC. This gives the protein CASSYSGGSHRFF.

The J gene is TRBJ2-3, the V gene TRBV4-3, with 10 bases matching TRBD2. The CDR3 totals 15 residues. Trimming at V came to 1 base and at J to 5 bases, leaving 3 bases not matched to a gene. Germline CDR1 reads LGHNA; CDR2 reads YSLEER. CDR3 sequence: CASSQGTSGQDTQYF. The CDR3 coding sequence is TGCGCCAGCAGCCAAGGGACTAGCGGACAAGATACGCAGTATTTT.

V usage is TRBV5-4 and J usage is TRBJ2-3, with a weak D call TRBD1 (5 bases). Germline V gene sequence: CDR1 SGHNT, CDR2 YYREEE (reference sequence). This CDR3 region has 14 residues. The ends were cut back, 1 base at V and 4 bases at J, with 10 bases in the middle. CDR3 residues: CASSLSKGADTQYF. Here the CDR3 DNA reads TGTGCCAGCAGCTTGAGTAAAGGGGCAGATACGCAGTATTTT.